This TCR beta chain was sequenced for a study of multiple sclerosis patients with progressive multifocal leukoencephalopathy. Points from the study as a whole: In most PML patients, TRB repertoires appeared less diverse by entropy. Before and during natalizumab, the clones expanded at PML already existed.

A remark on this clone: The antigen is unknown.

The survey-level immunoSEQ assay was used. Data came from immunoSEQ multiplex PCR; TCRdb stores just in-frame clones and leaves some out. This sample yields about 25,000 clones, of which around 90% are seen a single time; around 2.5% belongs to the top ten. This sample's time point: 12 to 13 months of natalizumab therapy. Longitudinal control samples came from natalizumab-treated multiple sclerosis patients without PML. The germline V gene has CDR1 SGHRS and CDR2 YFSETQ. The CDR3 consists of 15 residues. The V and J ends lost 1 base and 7 bases respectively, with 15 bases between them. This chain uses TRBV5-1 with TRBJ2-1, with a possible D match to TRBD2 (6 bases). The sample consisted of PBMCs, taken from a patient treated with natalizumab. This TCR came from a man aged 30 to 45 with multiple sclerosis. The CDR3 is CASSLRRGLGNEQFF. The DNA of the CDR3 is TGCGCCAGCAGCTTGAGGCGGGGCTTAGGGAATGAGCAGTTCTTC.